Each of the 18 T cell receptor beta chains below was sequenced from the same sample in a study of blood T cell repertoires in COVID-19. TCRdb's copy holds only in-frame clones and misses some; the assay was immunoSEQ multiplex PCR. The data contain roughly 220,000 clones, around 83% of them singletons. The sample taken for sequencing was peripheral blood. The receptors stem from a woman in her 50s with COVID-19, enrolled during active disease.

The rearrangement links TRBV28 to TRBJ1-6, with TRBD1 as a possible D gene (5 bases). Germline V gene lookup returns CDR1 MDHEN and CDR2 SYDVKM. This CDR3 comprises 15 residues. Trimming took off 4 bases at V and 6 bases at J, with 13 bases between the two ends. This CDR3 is CASSSIQVPNSPLHF. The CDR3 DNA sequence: TGTGCCAGCAGTTCCATACAGGTTCCTAATTCACCCCTCCACTTT.

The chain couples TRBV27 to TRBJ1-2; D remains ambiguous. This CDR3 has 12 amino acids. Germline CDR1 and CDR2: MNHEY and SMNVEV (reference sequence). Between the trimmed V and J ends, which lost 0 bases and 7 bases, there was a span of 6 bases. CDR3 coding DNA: TGTGCCAGCAGTTTATCCGGTTTTGGCTACACCTTC. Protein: CASSLSGFGYTF.

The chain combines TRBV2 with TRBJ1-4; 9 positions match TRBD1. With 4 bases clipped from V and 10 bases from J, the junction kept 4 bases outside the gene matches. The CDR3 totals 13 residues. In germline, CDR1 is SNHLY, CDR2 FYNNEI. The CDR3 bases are TGTGCCAGCAGTGGGGACAGGGTAGGAAAACTGTTTTTT. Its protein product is CASSGDRVGKLFF.

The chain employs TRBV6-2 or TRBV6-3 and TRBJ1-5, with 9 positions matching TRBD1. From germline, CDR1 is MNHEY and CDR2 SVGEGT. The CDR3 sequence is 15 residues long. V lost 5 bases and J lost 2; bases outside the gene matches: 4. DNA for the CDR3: TGTGCCAGCAGTATGGGACAGGGAGGCAATCAGCCCCAGCATTTT. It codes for CASSMGQGGNQPQHF.

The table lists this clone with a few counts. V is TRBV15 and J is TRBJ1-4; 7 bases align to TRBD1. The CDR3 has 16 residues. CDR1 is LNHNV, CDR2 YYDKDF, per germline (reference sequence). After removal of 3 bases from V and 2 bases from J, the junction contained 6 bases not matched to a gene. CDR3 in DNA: TGTGCCACCAGCAGTGACAGGGAAGCGACTAATGAAAAACTGTTTTTT. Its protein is CATSSDREATNEKLFF.

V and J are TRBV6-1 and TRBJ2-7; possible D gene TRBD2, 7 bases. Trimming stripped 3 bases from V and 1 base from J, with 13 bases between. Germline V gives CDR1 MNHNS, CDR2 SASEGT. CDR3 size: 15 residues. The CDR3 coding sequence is TGTGCCAGCAGTGAGGGCGGGGGCCCTTCCTACGAGCAGTACTTC. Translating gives CASSEGGGPSYEQYF.

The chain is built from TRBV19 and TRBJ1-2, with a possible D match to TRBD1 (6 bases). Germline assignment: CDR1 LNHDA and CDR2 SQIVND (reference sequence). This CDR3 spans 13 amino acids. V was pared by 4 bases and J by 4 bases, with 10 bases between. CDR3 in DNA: TGTGCCAGTAGTAAACAGGGATTCTATGGCTACACCTTC. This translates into CASSKQGFYGYTF.

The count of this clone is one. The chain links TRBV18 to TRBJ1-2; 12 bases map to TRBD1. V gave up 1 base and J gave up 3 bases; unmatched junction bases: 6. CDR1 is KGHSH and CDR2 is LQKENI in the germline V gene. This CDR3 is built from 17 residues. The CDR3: CASSPLGTGGADYGYTF. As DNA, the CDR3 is TGTGCCAGCTCACCACTAGGGACAGGGGGCGCGGACTATGGCTACACCTTC.

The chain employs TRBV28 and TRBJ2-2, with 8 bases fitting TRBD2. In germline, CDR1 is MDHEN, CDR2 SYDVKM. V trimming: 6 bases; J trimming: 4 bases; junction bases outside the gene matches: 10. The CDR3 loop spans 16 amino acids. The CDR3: CASRGSAGGGTGELFF. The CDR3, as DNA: TGTGCCAGCAGAGGTAGTGCGGGGGGAGGCACCGGGGAGCTGTTTTTT. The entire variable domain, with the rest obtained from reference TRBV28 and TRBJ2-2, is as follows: DVKVTQSSRYLVKRTGEKVFLECVQDMDHENMFWYRQDPGLGLRLIYFSYDVKMKEKGDIPEGYSVSREKKERFSLILESASTNQTSMYLCASRGSAGGGTGELFFGEGSRLTVL.

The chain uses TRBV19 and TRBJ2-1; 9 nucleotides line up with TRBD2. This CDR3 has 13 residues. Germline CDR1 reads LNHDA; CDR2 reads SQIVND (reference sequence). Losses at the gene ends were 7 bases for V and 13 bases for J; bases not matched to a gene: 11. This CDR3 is CASTPTSGAPQFF. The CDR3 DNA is TGTGCCAGTACCCCGACTAGCGGCGCCCCCCAGTTCTTC.

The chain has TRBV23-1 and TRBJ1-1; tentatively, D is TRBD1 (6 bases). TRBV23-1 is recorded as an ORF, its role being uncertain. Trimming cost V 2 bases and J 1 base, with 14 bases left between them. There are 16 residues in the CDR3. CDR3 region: CASSQQGQLGNTEAFF. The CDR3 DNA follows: TGCGCCAGCAGTCAACAAGGACAGCTCGGGAACACTGAAGCTTTCTTT.

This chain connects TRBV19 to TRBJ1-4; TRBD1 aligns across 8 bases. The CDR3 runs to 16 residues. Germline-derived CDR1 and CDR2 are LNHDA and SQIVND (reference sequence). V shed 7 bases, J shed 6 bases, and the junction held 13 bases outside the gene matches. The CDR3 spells CASTKGGTGGDEKLFF. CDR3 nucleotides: TGTGCCAGTACCAAAGGGGGGACAGGAGGGGATGAAAAACTGTTTTTT. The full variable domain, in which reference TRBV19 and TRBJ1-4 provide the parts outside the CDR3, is DGGITQSPKYLFRKEGQNVTLSCEQNLNHDAMYWYRQDPGQGLRLIYYSQIVNDFQKGDIAEGYSVSREKKESFPLTVTSAQKNPTAFYLCASTKGGTGGDEKLFFGSGTQLSVL.

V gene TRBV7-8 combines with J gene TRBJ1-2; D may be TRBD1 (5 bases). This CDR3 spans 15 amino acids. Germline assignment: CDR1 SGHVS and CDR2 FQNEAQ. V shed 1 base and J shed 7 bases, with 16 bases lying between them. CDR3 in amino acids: CASSLESGVTGGYTF. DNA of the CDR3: TGTGCCAGCAGCTTAGAGTCGGGGGTGACGGGTGGCTACACCTTC.

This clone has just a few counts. The CDR3 loop reads CASSGRRGETQYF. In nucleotides, the CDR3 is TGTGCCAGTAGTGGCAGGCGGGGAGAGACCCAGTACTTC. This chain connects TRBV19 to TRBJ2-5; D possibly corresponds to TRBD2 (6 bases). This CDR3 comprises 13 residues. With 5 bases removed from V and 4 bases from J, the gap between germline ends came to 11 bases. The germline CDR1 and CDR2 sequences are LNHDA and SQIVND (reference sequence).

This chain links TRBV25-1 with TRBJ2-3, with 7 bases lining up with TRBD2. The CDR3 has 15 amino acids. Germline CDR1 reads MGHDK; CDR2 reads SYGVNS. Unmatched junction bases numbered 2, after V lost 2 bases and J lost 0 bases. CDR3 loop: CASSEGTISTDTQYF. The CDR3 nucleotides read TGTGCCAGCAGTGAAGGGACTATCAGCACAGATACGCAGTATTTT.

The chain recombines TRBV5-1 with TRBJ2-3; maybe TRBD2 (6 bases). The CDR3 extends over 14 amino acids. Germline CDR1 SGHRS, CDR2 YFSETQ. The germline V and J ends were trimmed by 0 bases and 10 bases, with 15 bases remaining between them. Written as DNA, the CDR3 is TGCGCCAGCAGCTTGGGCACGACCCCGGGAGCGCAGTATTTT. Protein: CASSLGTTPGAQYF. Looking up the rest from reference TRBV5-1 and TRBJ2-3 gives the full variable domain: KAGVTQTPRYLIKTRGQQVTLSCSPISGHRSVSWYQQTPGQGLQFLFEYFSETQRNKGNFPGRFSGRQFSNSRSEMNVSTLELGDSALYLCASSLGTTPGAQYFGPGTRLTVL.

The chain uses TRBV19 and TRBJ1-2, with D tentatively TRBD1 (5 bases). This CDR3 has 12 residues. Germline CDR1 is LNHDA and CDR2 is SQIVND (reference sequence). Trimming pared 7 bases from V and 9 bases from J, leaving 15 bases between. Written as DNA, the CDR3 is TGTGCCAGTAACAATCCGGACACCCGCTACACCTTC. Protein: CASNNPDTRYTF.

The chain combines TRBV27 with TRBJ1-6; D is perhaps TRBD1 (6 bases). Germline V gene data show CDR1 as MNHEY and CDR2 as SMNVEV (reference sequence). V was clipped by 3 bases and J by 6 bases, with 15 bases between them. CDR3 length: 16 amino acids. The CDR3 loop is CASSFDQGLRNSPLHF. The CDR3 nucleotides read TGTGCCAGCAGTTTCGACCAGGGGTTGCGTAATTCACCCCTCCACTTT.